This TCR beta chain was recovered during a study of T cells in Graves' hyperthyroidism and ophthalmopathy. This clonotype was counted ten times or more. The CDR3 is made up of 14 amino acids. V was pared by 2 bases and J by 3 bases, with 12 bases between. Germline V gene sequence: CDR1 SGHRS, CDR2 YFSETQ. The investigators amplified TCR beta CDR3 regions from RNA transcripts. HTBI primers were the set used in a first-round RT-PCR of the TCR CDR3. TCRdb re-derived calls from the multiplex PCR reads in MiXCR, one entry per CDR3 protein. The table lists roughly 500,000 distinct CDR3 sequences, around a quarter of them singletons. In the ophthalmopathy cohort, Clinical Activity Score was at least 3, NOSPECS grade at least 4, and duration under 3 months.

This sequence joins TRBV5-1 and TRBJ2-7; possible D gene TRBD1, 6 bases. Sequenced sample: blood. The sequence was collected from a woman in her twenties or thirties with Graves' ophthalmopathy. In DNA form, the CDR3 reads TGCGCCAGCAGCTTCATGTCAGGGGACTACGAGCAGTACTTC. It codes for CASSFMSGDYEQYF.